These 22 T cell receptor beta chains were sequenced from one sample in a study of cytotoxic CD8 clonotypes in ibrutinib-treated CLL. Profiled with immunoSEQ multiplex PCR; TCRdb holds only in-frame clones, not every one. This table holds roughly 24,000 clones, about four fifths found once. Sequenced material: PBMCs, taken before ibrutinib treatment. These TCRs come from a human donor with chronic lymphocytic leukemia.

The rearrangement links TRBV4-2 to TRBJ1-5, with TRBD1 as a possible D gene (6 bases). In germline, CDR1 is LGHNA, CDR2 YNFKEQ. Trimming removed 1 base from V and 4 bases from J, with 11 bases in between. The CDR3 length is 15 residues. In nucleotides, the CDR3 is TGTGCCAGCAGCCAAGCCCCTACAGGGAATCAGCCCCAGCATTTT. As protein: CASSQAPTGNQPQHF.

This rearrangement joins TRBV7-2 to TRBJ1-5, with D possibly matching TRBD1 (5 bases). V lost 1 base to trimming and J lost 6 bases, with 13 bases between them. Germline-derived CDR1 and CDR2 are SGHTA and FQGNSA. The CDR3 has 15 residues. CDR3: CASSLDGGTRQPQHF. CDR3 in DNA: TGTGCCAGCAGCTTAGATGGGGGGACGCGTCAGCCCCAGCATTTT.

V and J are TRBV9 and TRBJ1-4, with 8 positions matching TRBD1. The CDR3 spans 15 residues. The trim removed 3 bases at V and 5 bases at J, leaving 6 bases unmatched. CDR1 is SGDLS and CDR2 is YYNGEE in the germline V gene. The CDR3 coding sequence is TGTGCCAGCAGCGGATTAGGACAGGGCAATGAAAAACTGTTTTTT. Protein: CASSGLGQGNEKLFF.

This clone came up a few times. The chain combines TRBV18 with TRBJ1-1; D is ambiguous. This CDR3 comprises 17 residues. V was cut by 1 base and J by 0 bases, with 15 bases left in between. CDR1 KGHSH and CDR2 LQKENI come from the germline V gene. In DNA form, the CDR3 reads TGTGCCAGCTCACCACGCCTTGGCGAGACGTTGAACACTGAAGCTTTCTTT. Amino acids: CASSPRLGETLNTEAFF. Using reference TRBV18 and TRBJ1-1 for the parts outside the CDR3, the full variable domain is NAGVMQNPRHLVRRRGQEARLRCSPMKGHSHVYWYRQLPEEGLKFMVYLQKENIIDESGMPKERFSAEFPKEGPSILRIQQVVRGDSAAYFCASSPRLGETLNTEAFFGQGTRLTVV.

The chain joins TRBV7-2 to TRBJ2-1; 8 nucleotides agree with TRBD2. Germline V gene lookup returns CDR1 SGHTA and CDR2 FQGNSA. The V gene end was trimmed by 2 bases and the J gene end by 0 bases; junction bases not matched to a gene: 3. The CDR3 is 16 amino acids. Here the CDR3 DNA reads TGTGCCAGCAGCTTACTGGGGACTAGCTCCTACAATGAGCAGTTCTTC. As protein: CASSLLGTSSYNEQFF.

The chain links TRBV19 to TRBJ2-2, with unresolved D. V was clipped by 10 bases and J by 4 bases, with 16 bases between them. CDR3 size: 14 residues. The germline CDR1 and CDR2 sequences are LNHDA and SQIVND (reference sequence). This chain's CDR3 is CATHGPRRTGELFF. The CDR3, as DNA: TGTGCCACCCACGGCCCGCGACGCACCGGGGAGCTGTTTTTT.

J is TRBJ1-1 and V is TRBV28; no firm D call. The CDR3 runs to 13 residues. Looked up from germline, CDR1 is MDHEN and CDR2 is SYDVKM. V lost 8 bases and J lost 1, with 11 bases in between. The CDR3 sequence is CASLMGGNTEAFF. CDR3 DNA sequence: TGTGCCAGCCTCATGGGCGGGAACACTGAAGCTTTCTTT.

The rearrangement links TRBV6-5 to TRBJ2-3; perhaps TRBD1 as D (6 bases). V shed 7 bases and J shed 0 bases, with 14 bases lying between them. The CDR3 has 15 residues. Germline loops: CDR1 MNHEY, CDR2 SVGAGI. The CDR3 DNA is TGTGCCAGCACCGACCCTGGACAGAGCACAGATACGCAGTATTTT. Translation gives CASTDPGQSTDTQYF.

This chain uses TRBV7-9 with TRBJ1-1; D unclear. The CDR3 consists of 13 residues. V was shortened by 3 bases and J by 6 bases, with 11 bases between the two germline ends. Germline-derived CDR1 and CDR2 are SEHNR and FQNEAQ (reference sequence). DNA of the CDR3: TGTGCCAGCAGCTTGGGAGGCTTCGCTGAAGCTTTCTTT. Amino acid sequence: CASSLGGFAEAFF.

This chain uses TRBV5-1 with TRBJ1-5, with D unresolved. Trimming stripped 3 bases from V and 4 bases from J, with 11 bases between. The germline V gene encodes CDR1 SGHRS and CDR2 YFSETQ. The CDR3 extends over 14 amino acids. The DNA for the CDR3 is TGCGCCAGCAGCTCCGGAGATAATAATCAGCCCCAGCATTTT. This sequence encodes CASSSGDNNQPQHF.

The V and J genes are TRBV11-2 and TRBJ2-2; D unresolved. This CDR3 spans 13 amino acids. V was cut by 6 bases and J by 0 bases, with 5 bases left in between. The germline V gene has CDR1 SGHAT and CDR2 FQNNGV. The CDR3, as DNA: TGTGCCAGCAGGGATCCGAACACCGGGGAGCTGTTTTTT. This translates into CASRDPNTGELFF.

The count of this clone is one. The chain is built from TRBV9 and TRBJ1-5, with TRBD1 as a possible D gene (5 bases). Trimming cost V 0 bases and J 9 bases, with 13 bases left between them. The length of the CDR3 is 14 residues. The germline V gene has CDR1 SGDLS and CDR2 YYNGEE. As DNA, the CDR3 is TGTGCCAGCAGCGTAGGCACGGTGGGGGGGCCCCAGCATTTT. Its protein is CASSVGTVGGPQHF.

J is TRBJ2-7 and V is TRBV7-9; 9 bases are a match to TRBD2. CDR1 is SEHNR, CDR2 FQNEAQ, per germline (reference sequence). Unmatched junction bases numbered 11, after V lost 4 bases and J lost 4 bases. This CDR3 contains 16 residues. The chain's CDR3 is CASSSLGGSGSYEQYF. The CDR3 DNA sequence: TGTGCCAGCAGCTCCCTCGGGGGTAGCGGGAGTTACGAGCAGTACTTC. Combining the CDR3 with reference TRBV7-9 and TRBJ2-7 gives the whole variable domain DTGVSQNPRHKITKRGQNVTFRCDPISEHNRLYWYRQTLGQGPEFLTYFQNEAQLEKSRLLSDRFSAERPKGSFSTLEIQRTEQGDSAMYLCASSSLGGSGSYEQYFGPGTRLTVT.

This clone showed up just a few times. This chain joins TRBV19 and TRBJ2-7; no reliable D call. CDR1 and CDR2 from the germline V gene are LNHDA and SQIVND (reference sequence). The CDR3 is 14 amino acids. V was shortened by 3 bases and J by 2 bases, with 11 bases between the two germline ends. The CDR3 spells CASSIRGGPYEQYF. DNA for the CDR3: TGTGCCAGTAGTATCCGCGGTGGCCCCTACGAGCAGTACTTC.

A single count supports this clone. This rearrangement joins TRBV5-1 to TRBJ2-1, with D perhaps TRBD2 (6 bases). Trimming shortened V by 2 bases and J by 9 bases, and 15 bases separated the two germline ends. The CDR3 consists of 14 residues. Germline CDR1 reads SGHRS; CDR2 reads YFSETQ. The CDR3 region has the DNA TGCGCCAGCAGCTTAGCGCCGCCGGGAGTTGAGCAGTTCTTC. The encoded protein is CASSLAPPGVEQFF. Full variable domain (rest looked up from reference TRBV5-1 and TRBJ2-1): KAGVTQTPRYLIKTRGQQVTLSCSPISGHRSVSWYQQTPGQGLQFLFEYFSETQRNKGNFPGRFSGRQFSNSRSEMNVSTLELGDSALYLCASSLAPPGVEQFFGPGTRLTVL.

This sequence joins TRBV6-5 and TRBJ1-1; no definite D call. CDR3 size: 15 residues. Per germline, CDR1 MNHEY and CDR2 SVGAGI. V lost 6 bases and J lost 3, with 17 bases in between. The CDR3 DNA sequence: TGTGCCAGCAGAGATCCGGACTTACTCCACACTGAAGCTTTCTTT. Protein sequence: CASRDPDLLHTEAFF.

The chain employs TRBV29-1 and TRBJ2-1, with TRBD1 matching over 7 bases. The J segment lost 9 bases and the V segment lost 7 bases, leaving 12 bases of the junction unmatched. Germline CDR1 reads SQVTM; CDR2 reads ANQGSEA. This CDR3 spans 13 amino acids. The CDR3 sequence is CSAADRVSGEQFF. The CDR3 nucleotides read TGCAGCGCCGCCGACAGGGTTAGTGGTGAGCAGTTCTTC.

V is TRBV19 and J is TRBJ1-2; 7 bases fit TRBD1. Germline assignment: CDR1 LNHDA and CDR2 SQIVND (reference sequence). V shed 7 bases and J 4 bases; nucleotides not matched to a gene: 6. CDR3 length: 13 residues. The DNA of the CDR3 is TGTGCCAGTACCCTCGGGACAGCCTATGGCTACACCTTC. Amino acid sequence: CASTLGTAYGYTF.

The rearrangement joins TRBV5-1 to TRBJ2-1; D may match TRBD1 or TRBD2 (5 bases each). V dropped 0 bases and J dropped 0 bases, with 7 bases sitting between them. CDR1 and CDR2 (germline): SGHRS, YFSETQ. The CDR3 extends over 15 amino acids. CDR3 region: CASSLGGSSYNEQFF. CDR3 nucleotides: TGCGCCAGCAGCTTGGGGGGGAGCTCCTACAATGAGCAGTTCTTC.

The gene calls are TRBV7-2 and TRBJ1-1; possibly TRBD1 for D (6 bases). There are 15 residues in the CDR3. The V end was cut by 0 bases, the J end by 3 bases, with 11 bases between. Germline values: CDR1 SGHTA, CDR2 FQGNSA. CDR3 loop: CASSLAGGLDTEAFF. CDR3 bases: TGTGCCAGCAGCTTAGCCGGGGGGCTAGACACTGAAGCTTTCTTT.

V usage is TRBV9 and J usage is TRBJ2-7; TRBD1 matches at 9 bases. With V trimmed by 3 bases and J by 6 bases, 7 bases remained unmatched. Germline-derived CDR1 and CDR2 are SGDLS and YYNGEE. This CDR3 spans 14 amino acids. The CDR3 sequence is CASSAGTGMGEQYF. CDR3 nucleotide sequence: TGTGCCAGCAGCGCCGGGACAGGGATGGGCGAGCAGTACTTC.

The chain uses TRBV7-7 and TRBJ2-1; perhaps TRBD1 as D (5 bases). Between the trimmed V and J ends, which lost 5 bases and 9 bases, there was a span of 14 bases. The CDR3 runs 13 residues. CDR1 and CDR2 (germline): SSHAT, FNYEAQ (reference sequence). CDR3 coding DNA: TGTGCCAGCAGCCCTGGGGCAGGCACTGAGCAGTTCTTC. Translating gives CASSPGAGTEQFF.